These 18 T cell receptor beta chains share one sample of origin, sequenced in a study of glioma-infiltrating T cells. Amplification of TCR alpha and beta CDR3 regions from RNA used iRepertoire nested multiplex PCR. MiXCR was run by TCRdb on the multiplex PCR reads, yielding one entry per CDR3 protein. Of about 130,000 distinct CDR3 sequences detected, around 23% appear once; the ten largest clones hold around a quarter. Sequencing used glioma tissue, nonneoplastic brain tissue, or PBMCs (not recorded which). The source is a human donor with low-grade glioma or glioblastoma, undergoing nonglioma brain surgery, or in good health (not recorded which).

This clonotype was observed many times. This chain joins TRBV6-6 and TRBJ2-3; no clear D gene. This CDR3 region has 15 residues. Germline lookup yields CDR1 MNHNY and CDR2 SVGAGI (reference sequence). V was shortened by 0 bases and J by 4 bases, with 11 bases between the two germline ends. The CDR3 here is CASSYSRSVPDTQYF. CDR3 in DNA: TGTGCCAGCAGTTACTCGAGGTCAGTTCCAGATACGCAGTATTTT.

This clonotype was observed a handful of times. The chain joins TRBV6-1 to TRBJ2-3; TRBD2 matches 11 bases. This CDR3 has 14 amino acids. CDR1 is MNHNS, CDR2 SASEGT, per germline. V was pared by 11 bases and J by 6 bases, with 10 bases of the junction left unmatched. The CDR3: CAGRTSGGGDTQYF. The DNA for the CDR3 is TGTGCCGGCCGAACTAGCGGGGGAGGGGATACGCAGTATTTT.

V gene TRBV7-9 combines with J gene TRBJ1-2, with 7 bases that match TRBD1. The CDR3 runs 16 residues. Germline V lookup: CDR1 SEHNR, CDR2 FQNEAQ (reference sequence). The V and J ends lost 5 bases and 4 bases, in that order; junction bases with no gene match: 13. The CDR3 here is CASSPPPGQPSYGYTF. The DNA of the CDR3 is TGTGCCAGCAGCCCTCCCCCGGGACAGCCTTCCTATGGCTACACCTTC.

The table lists this clonotype with many counts. This rearrangement joins TRBV7-8 to TRBJ1-5; a weak D match, TRBD1 (5 bases). V was clipped by 5 bases and J by 9 bases, with 14 bases between them. This CDR3 has 13 amino acids. Germline CDR1 is SGHVS and CDR2 is FQNEAQ. The CDR3 DNA reads TGTGCCAGCAGCAGGGGCCTGGGGCGGCCCCAGCATTTT. Its protein is CASSRGLGRPQHF.

For this clonotype: This sequence may be a read error, since a much larger clone differs from it by one base. The chain combines TRBV6-1 with TRBJ2-3; D uncertain. CDR1 MNHNS and CDR2 SASEGT come from the germline V gene. CDR3 length: 13 residues. CDR3 protein: CAISETRTDTQYF. CDR3 DNA: TGTGCCATCAGTGAAACCCGCACAGATACGCAGTATTTT.

This clonotype appeared a single time. This may stem from a read error, because a much larger clone lies one nucleotide away. V usage is TRBV20-1 and J usage is TRBJ2-5, with 8 bases identical to TRBD2. CDR1 DFQATT and CDR2 SNEGSKA come from the germline V gene (reference sequence). This CDR3 is built from 14 residues. The CDR3 spells CSAPRGGGQESQYF. The CDR3 DNA follows: TGCAGTGCTCCCCGGGGGGGCGGACAAGAGTCCCAGTACTTC.

This chain uses TRBV2 with TRBJ2-1; TRBD2 aligns across 7 bases. Germline values: CDR1 SNHLY, CDR2 FYNNEI. This CDR3 spans 15 amino acids. The trim removed 1 base at V and 4 bases at J, leaving 4 bases unmatched. The CDR3 sequence is CASSEVGGRYNEQFF. In DNA, the CDR3 is TGTGCCAGCAGTGAAGTCGGGGGGAGATACAATGAGCAGTTCTTC.

The J gene is TRBJ1-2, the V gene TRBV7-3, with D possibly TRBD1 on 6 matching bases. Germline-derived CDR1 and CDR2 are SGHTA and FQGTGA. The CDR3 runs 14 residues. Trimming removed 6 bases at V and 4 bases at J, with 15 bases between. The CDR3 region is CASRPGTGSYGYTF. The CDR3 region has the DNA TGTGCCAGCAGGCCGGGAACAGGGTCCTATGGCTACACCTTC.

Concerning this clonotype itself: The junction differs from germline at one of its ends, possibly a read error. The J gene is TRBJ1-1, the V gene TRBV29-1; D uncertain. CDR1 and CDR2 (germline): SQVTM, ANQGSEA. This CDR3 comprises 11 residues. The CDR3 is CSVESPSEASF. DNA of the CDR3: TGCAGCGTTGAGAGTCCTTCTGAAGCTTCCTTT.

This clonotype was recorded many times. The V and J genes are TRBV6-1 and TRBJ1-5; unclear D gene. The CDR3 covers 15 residues. From germline, CDR1 is MNHNS and CDR2 SASEGT. The V end was cut by 5 bases, the J end by 0 bases, with 11 bases between. CDR3 region: CASSTLRVSNQPQHF. CDR3 DNA: TGTGCCAGCAGTACGTTGAGGGTTAGCAATCAGCCCCAGCATTTT.

This clonotype was seen a few times. The chain links TRBV7-9 to TRBJ1-6; maybe TRBD1 (6 bases). Trimming left V 7 bases short and J 9 bases short, with 19 bases between. CDR3 length: 15 amino acids. CDR1 SEHNR and CDR2 FQNEAQ come from the germline V gene (reference sequence). The CDR3 region has the DNA TGTGCCAGCAACGTAAACACAGGGTTCGGTTCACCCCTCCACTTT. Its protein product is CASNVNTGFGSPLHF.

This clonotype came up many times. V is TRBV6-1 and J is TRBJ1-5; D is ambiguous. This CDR3 contains 13 residues. Germline CDR1 reads MNHNS; CDR2 reads SASEGT. The V and J ends lost 6 bases and 0 bases respectively, with 6 bases between them. CDR3 DNA: TGTGCCAGCAGGCTTTATAGCAATCAGCCCCAGCATTTT. Translation gives CASRLYSNQPQHF.

This clonotype was counted ten times or more. The V call is TRBV27, the J call TRBJ2-3; tentative D call: TRBD1 (5 bases). CDR1 and CDR2 (germline): MNHEY, SMNVEV (reference sequence). This CDR3 spans 14 amino acids. Trimming stripped 0 bases from V and 3 bases from J, with 7 bases between. CDR3 nucleotide sequence: TGTGCCAGCAGTTTATCAAGGGGTACAGATACGCAGTATTTT. Its protein product is CASSLSRGTDTQYF.

This chain links TRBV19 with TRBJ1-5; 9 bases match TRBD1. The V and J ends lost 5 bases and 0 bases, in that order; junction bases with no gene match: 11. In germline, CDR1 is LNHDA, CDR2 SQIVND (reference sequence). The length of the CDR3 is 18 residues. CDR3 coding DNA: TGTGCCAGTAGTCTTCCGGGACAGGGATTTTATAGCAATCAGCCCCAGCATTTT. Its translation is CASSLPGQGFYSNQPQHF.

This clonotype was observed a handful of times. This chain connects TRBV6-1 to TRBJ2-3; TRBD2 matches at 10 bases. V lost 8 bases and J lost 4; bases outside the gene matches: 12. The CDR3 totals 16 residues. Germline assignment: CDR1 MNHNS and CDR2 SASEGT. The CDR3 sequence is CASGTPLAGDADTQYF. The CDR3 DNA follows: TGTGCCAGCGGTACCCCCCTAGCGGGGGACGCAGATACGCAGTATTTT.

In its sample, this clonotype was seen a few times. The J gene is TRBJ2-2, the V gene TRBV6-1; 9 bases fit TRBD1. From germline, CDR1 is MNHNS and CDR2 SASEGT. V trimming: 4 bases; J trimming: 5 bases; junction bases outside the gene matches: 5. The CDR3 consists of 15 residues. The CDR3 DNA reads TGTGCCAGCAGTGGAAACAGGGGGCGGACCGGGGAGCTGTTTTTT. It encodes CASSGNRGRTGELFF.

In this sample, this clonotype turned up many times. The rearrangement links TRBV6-1 to TRBJ1-2; D is perhaps TRBD1 (5 bases). Trimming stripped 5 bases from V and 5 bases from J, with 12 bases between. Germline V gene lookup returns CDR1 MNHNS and CDR2 SASEGT. The CDR3 contains 13 residues. CDR3 loop: CASSYDGAYGYTF. The CDR3 coding sequence is TGTGCCAGCAGTTATGATGGGGCTTATGGCTACACCTTC.

This clonotype was counted ten times or more. The chain combines TRBV28 with TRBJ1-4; no reliable D call. The CDR3 length is 13 residues. V was trimmed by 7 bases and J by 3 bases, leaving 9 bases between them. Germline values: CDR1 MDHEN, CDR2 SYDVKM. The CDR3 DNA reads TGTGCCAGCAATCAGGTTTCTAATGAAAAACTGTTTTTT. Its translation is CASNQVSNEKLFF. Using reference TRBV28 and TRBJ1-4 for the parts outside the CDR3, the full variable domain is DVKVTQSSRYLVKRTGEKVFLECVQDMDHENMFWYRQDPGLGLRLIYFSYDVKMKEKGDIPEGYSVSREKKERFSLILESASTNQTSMYLCASNQVSNEKLFFGSGTQLSVL.